The sequence of this T cell receptor beta chain was determined in a study of shared clonotypes between healthy human individuals. The V gene's germline CDR1 is GTSNPN and CDR2 SVGIG (reference sequence). V shed 3 bases and J 5 bases; nucleotides not matched to a gene: 9. The CDR3 has 16 amino acids. Each replicate PCR on the sorted subsets used about 0.2 ug DNA (roughly 32,000 T cell genomes). Produced via immunoSEQ multiplex PCR; TCRdb's table is partial and in-frame only. The data hold 1.6 million or so clones, with roughly 98.5% observed a single time. The sample was naive CD4+ T cells sorted from blood. The subset: CD45RA+ positively selected. This chain links TRBV30 with TRBJ2-3; TRBD1 matches at 12 bases. This clonotype was obtained from a young man in good health. The CDR3 DNA reads as TGTGCCTGGAGCCATCCGGGACAGGGGGCCGGAGATACGCAGTATTTT. Amino acids: CAWSHPGQGAGDTQYF. Using reference TRBV30 and TRBJ2-3 for the parts outside the CDR3, the full variable domain is SQTIHQWPATLVQPVGSPLSLECTVEGTSNPNLYWYRQAAGRGLQLLFYSVGIGQISSEVPQNLSASRPQDRQFILSSKKLLLSDSGFYLCAWSHPGQGAGDTQYFGPGTRLTVL.